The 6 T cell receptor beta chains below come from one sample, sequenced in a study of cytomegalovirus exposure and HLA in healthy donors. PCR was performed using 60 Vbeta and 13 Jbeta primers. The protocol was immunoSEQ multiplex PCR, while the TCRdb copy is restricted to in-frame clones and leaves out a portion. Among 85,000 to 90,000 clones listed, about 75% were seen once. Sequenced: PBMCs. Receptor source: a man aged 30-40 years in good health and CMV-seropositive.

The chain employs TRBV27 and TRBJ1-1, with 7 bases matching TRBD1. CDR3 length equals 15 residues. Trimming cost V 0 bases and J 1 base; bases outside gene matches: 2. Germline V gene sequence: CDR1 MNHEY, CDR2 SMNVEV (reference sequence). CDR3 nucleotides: TGTGCCAGCAGTTTATCCAGGGGGTGGAACACTGAAGCTTTCTTT. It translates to CASSLSRGWNTEAFF.

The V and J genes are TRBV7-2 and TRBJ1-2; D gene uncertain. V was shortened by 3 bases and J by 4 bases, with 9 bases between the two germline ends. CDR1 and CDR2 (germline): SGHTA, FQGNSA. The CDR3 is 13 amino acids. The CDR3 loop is CASSFQAAYGYTF. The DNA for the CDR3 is TGTGCCAGCAGCTTCCAGGCCGCCTATGGCTACACCTTC.

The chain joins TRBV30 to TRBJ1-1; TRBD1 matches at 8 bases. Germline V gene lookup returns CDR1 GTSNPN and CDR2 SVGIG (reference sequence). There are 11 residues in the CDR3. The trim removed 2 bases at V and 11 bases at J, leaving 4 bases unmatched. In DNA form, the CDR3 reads TGTGCCTGGAGTACAGGGGACAGGGCTTTCTTT. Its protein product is CAWSTGDRAFF.

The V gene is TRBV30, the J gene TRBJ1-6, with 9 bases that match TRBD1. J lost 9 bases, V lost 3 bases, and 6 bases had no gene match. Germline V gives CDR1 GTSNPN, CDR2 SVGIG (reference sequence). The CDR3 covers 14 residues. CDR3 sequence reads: CAWRPNRGPSPLHF. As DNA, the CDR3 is TGTGCCTGGAGGCCCAACAGGGGGCCTTCACCCCTCCACTTT.

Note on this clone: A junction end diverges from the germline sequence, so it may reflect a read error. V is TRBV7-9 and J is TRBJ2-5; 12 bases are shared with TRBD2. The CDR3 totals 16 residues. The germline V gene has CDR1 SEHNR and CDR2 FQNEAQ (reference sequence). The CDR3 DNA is TGTTCCAGCAGCTTAATCCTAGCGGGGGGGCAAGAGACCCAGTACTTC. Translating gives CSSSLILAGGQETQYF.

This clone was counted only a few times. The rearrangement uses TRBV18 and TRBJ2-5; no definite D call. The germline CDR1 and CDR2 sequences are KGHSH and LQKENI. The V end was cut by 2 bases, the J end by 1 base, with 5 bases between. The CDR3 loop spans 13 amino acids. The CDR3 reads CASSPGSQETQYF. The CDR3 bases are TGTGCCAGCTCACCAGGCAGCCAAGAGACCCAGTACTTC.